This T cell receptor (beta chain) was recovered during a study of metastatic and nonmetastatic thyroid tumors (TCRdb year 2020). In the study overall: For patients with malignant and with benign thyroid disease, the researchers compared repertoires between peripheral blood samples and tumor or nodule tissue samples.

This clone was detected many times. Its antigen target is currently unknown. Base qualities are not at hand, and no much larger clone is one base apart. Before undergoing thyroid surgery, none of the patients had been given any kind of treatment. Patient clinical samples collected from about 2011 to 2018 were retrospectively analysed using T-cell receptor beta sequencing. At the junction V is shortened by 5 bases and J by 4 bases, with 15 bases in between. CDR1 and CDR2, looked up from the germline V gene, are SGHTA and FQGTGA. The CDR3 starts with the cysteine, ends with the phenylalanine, and has 15 residues. The CDR3 DNA has 45 bases and is translated from base 1. On the study overall, not on this receptor specifically: In both blood and tumor samples, TCR beta diversity was reported to be significantly higher in malignant tumors than in benign nodules.

Libraries came from PCR. Sequenced on an Illumina HiSeq 4000. High-throughput sequencing was used to profile the TCR beta-chain CDR3 region of every patient. The original pipeline was this. A classifier to discriminate distant-metastatic papillary thyroid cancer patients was built from CDR3 differences across clinicopathological groups. The Shannon index was used to measure repertoire diversity, and the Morisita-Horn index was used to measure how similar tumor and blood repertoires were. TCRdb itself trimmed the public reads at Q25 with fastp, ran MiXCR and retained productive beta chains. These V and J calls originate from TCRdb's pipeline instead of the authors' own analysis. This sample has approximately 40,000 clones in its table, and about an eighth of those were observed once. Clones ranked in the top ten supply 20% to 25% of the sample.

The sequence derives from a female donor with papillary thyroid cancer or a benign thyroid nodule (not recorded which). Some clones in this sample may be carry-over from other donors' samples. The sequence links TRBV7-3 to TRBJ2-1; TRBD2 could be the D gene, as 7 bases match. The source material was blood. The DNA reads as follows: TGTGCCAGCAGCCCCTTAGGGGGGGAATACAATGAGCAGTTCTTC. Translated, this gives CASSPLGGEYNEQFF.